This T cell receptor beta chain was sequenced for a study of T cells after yellow fever vaccination. Points from the study as a whole: FACS-sorted repertoires could contain abundant clonotypes contaminating from the bulk population. Detected again after the booster were most primary-vaccination clones, at 96% CD4 and around 91% CD8.

CDR1 SGHTA and CDR2 FQGNSA come from the germline V gene. This CDR3 region has 15 residues. V was pared by 2 bases and J by 4 bases, with 2 bases of the junction left unmatched. This clonotype was seen repeatedly, ten times or more. Its specificity is unknown. Generation of TCR cDNA used 5'RACE template switching (which added a universal primer site and UMIs). TCRdb independently ran MiXCR on the 5' RACE reads; one entry per CDR3 protein. This table has 200,000 to 300,000 distinct CDR3 sequences, 10% to 15% appearing once. The receptor comes from a man between 25 and 39 years old who received the YFV17D yellow fever vaccine. The sample here was CD4+ T cells sorted from PBMCs, taken 45 days after the yellow fever booster vaccination. V and J are TRBV7-2 and TRBJ2-3; 11 nucleotides align to TRBD2. CDR3: CASSLLAGGADTQYF. CDR3 bases: TGTGCCAGCAGCTTACTAGCGGGAGGCGCAGATACGCAGTATTTT.